The 13 T cell receptor beta chains presented below share a single source sample, sequenced in a study of identical twins. Each CDR3 protein is one row after TCRdb ran MiXCR on the 5' RACE reads. The sample comprises some 900,000 distinct CDR3 sequences, about 12% of which are singletons, and under 2% rests with the top ten. The data also belong to a second study, concerning yellow fever vaccine responses in identical twins.

Specimen: PBMCs. Receptors originate from a young woman in good health.

This clonotype has a handful of counts. J is TRBJ1-6 and V is TRBV7-8; D is possibly TRBD1 (5 bases). The CDR3 is 17 amino acids. The V gene lost 0 bases and the J gene lost 8 bases, with 17 bases spanning the gap. CDR1 and CDR2 (germline): SGHVS, FQNEAQ. CDR3 coding DNA: TGTGCCAGCAGCTTAGCGTTTCCAGGCAGGGCCGATTCACCCCTCCACTTT. Translated, it gives CASSLAFPGRADSPLHF.

This clonotype has a handful of counts. The J gene is TRBJ2-2, the V gene TRBV20-1, with 9 bases aligning to TRBD2. The CDR3 length is 15 residues. Trimming removed 2 bases from V and 6 bases from J; junction bases left unmatched: 7. CDR1 and CDR2 (germline): DFQATT, SNEGSKA (reference sequence). CDR3 coding DNA: TGCAGTGCTAGACGGGGGACTAGCCCTTCCGGGGAGCTGTTTTTT. Amino acid sequence: CSARRGTSPSGELFF.

This clonotype was observed a handful of times. J is TRBJ2-7 and V is TRBV2; the D is unclear. The CDR3 contains 11 residues. CDR1 and CDR2 from the germline V gene are SNHLY and FYNNEI. Trimming removed 7 bases at V and 3 bases at J, with 7 bases between. DNA of the CDR3: TGTGCCAGCATGTTGAGCTACGAGCAGTACTTC. This gives the protein CASMLSYEQYF.

The rearrangement links TRBV7-9 to TRBJ1-1; no definite D call. Germline CDR1 SEHNR, CDR2 FQNEAQ (reference sequence). The CDR3 length is 12 residues. The V end was cut by 7 bases, the J end by 3 bases, with 9 bases between. The CDR3 protein is CASTSGDTEAFF. CDR3 in DNA: TGTGCCAGCACCTCCGGGGACACTGAAGCTTTCTTT. The whole variable domain, remainder taken from reference TRBV7-9 and TRBJ1-1, is DTGVSQNPRHKITKRGQNVTFRCDPISEHNRLYWYRQTLGQGPEFLTYFQNEAQLEKSRLLSDRFSAERPKGSFSTLEIQRTEQGDSAMYLCASTSGDTEAFFGQGTRLTVV.

At least ten counts were recorded for this clonotype. The chain combines TRBV7-2 with TRBJ2-5, with D perhaps matching TRBD1 (6 bases). Trimming removed 5 bases at V and 4 bases at J, with 11 bases between. CDR3 size: 13 residues. The germline V gene has CDR1 SGHTA and CDR2 FQGNSA. The CDR3 DNA sequence: TGTGCCAGCAGCCCAGACAGGCGAGAGACCCAGTACTTC. This encodes CASSPDRRETQYF.

The sample holds a few counts of this clonotype. The V and J genes are TRBV4-1 and TRBJ2-5; D remains ambiguous. Germline CDR1 reads MGHRA; CDR2 reads YSYEKL. Between the trimmed V and J ends, which lost 4 bases and 0 bases, there was a span of 9 bases. The CDR3 has 14 residues. For the CDR3, the DNA is TGCGCCAGCAGCCGCCTGATAGACCAAGAGACCCAGTACTTC. This translates into CASSRLIDQETQYF.

This clonotype was picked up a small number of times. J is TRBJ2-1 and V is TRBV5-1; 7 nucleotides align to TRBD2. V trimming: 3 bases; J trimming: 0 bases; junction bases outside the gene matches: 9. CDR1 and CDR2 from the germline V gene are SGHRS and YFSETQ. CDR3 length: 17 amino acids. DNA for the CDR3: TGCGCCAGCAGCTCAGACCCTGGCGGGAGCTCCTACAATGAGCAGTTCTTC. This gives the protein CASSSDPGGSSYNEQFF.

This clonotype occurred many times. The V gene is TRBV29-1, the J gene TRBJ2-3; D possibly matches TRBD1 or TRBD2 (6 bases each). Trimming left V 7 bases short and J 6 bases short, with 17 bases between. Germline CDR1 and CDR2: SQVTM and ANQGSEA. This CDR3 is 13 amino acids long. CDR3 in amino acids: CSERTGAEDTQYF. DNA for the CDR3: TGCAGCGAGCGGACGGGGGCAGAGGATACGCAGTATTTT.

This clonotype was counted many times. This chain links TRBV12-3 or TRBV12-4 with TRBJ1-1, with a tentative D call TRBD1 (5 bases). The CDR3 spans 13 residues. V was shortened by 5 bases and J by 0 bases, with 7 bases between the two germline ends. Here the CDR3 reads CASSRQLNTEAFF. CDR3 nucleotides: TGTGCCAGCAGTAGACAGTTGAACACTGAAGCTTTCTTT.

The chain has TRBV5-1 and TRBJ1-1, with 8 bases identical to TRBD1. The V gene end was trimmed by 6 bases and the J gene end by 3 bases; junction bases not matched to a gene: 10. The length of the CDR3 is 15 residues. Germline V gene sequence: CDR1 SGHRS, CDR2 YFSETQ. The CDR3 bases are TGCGCCAGCACCACGGGAGCGGGACAGGACACTGAAGCTTTCTTT. Its translation: CASTTGAGQDTEAFF.

This clonotype has a count of ten or more. The V call is TRBV5-1, the J call TRBJ2-1; TRBD1 matches at 11 bases. This CDR3 is built from 15 residues. V shed 0 bases, J shed 7 bases, and the junction held 3 bases outside the gene matches. Germline V lookup: CDR1 SGHRS, CDR2 YFSETQ. The CDR3 DNA follows: TGCGCCAGCAGCTTGGGGGACAGGGGGACAAATGAGCAGTTCTTC. Translating it yields CASSLGDRGTNEQFF.

This clonotype has only a few counts. The chain couples TRBV9 to TRBJ1-3; D not certain. Trimming took 4 bases from V and 0 from J, leaving 14 bases between them. CDR3 length equals 16 residues. CDR1 is SGDLS and CDR2 is YYNGEE in the germline V gene. The CDR3 sequence: CASSPLFRDSGNTIYF. The CDR3 DNA is TGTGCCAGCAGCCCTCTTTTTAGGGACTCTGGAAACACCATATATTTT.

This clonotype was seen only a few times. This chain connects TRBV4-1 to TRBJ2-3; 7 nucleotides match TRBD2. CDR3 length: 17 residues. The germline CDR1 and CDR2 sequences are MGHRA and YSYEKL. The J segment lost 1 base and the V segment lost 1 base, leaving 8 bases of the junction unmatched. CDR3 nucleotides: TGCGCCAGCAGCCAAGCTATGGCTAGCGGAGGCACAGATACGCAGTATTTT. Translated, it gives CASSQAMASGGTDTQYF.